Included here is one T cell receptor (beta chain) sequence, with context. These data originate in a study of lymphopenia after photon versus proton radiotherapy. Germline V lookup: CDR1 SGHDT, CDR2 YYEEEE. V shed 4 bases and J shed 0 bases, with 11 bases lying between them. The CDR3 loop spans 15 amino acids. The method was immunoSEQ multiplex PCR; TCRdb's version includes in-frame clones alone and lacks a portion of them. The sample has about 4,900 clones, about nine tenths seen once. The specimen comprised peripheral blood, sampled from a patient treated with photon-based radiotherapy. This receptor was identified in an elderly man with cholangiocarcinoma. The V call is TRBV5-6, the J call TRBJ1-3; no reliable D call. CDR3 loop: CASSIGPLSGNTIYF. The CDR3 nucleotides read TGTGCCAGCAGCATCGGGCCGCTCTCTGGAAACACCATATATTTT.